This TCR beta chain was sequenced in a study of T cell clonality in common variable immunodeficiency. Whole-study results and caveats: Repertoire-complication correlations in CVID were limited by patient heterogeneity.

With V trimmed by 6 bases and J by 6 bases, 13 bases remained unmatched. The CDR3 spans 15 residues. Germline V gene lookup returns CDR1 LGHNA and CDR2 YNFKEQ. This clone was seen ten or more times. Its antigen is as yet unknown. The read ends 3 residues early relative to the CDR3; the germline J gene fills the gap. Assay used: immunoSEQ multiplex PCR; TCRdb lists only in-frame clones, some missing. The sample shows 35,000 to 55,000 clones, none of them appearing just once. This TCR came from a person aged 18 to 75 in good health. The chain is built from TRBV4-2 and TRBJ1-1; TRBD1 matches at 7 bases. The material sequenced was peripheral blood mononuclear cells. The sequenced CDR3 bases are TGTGCCAGCAGTCCTGACCGACAGGGTGGCTCTGAA. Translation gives CASSPDRQGGSE. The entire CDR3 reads CASSPDRQGGSEAFF.